The rows below give T cell receptor beta chains drawn from one sample of a study of early stage breast cancer tumors. Here immunoSEQ multiplex PCR was the method, and the copy in TCRdb shows in-frame clones only, minus some. This table holds some 36,000 clones, under 80% found once. The specimen was blood. These TCRs come from a person aged 55 to 70 with breast cancer. Both conserved end residues are part of each CDR3. The order of the fields is clone size, J gene, V gene, D gene, CDR3 protein, CDR3 DNA. A D gene is named only where the DNA matches it firmly. Rows may omit the clone size; those that give it use once, few, many or a size class.

size: NA; J: TRBJ2-7; V: TRBV10-3; D: NA; CDR3: CAIRIPRDGAYEQYF; DNA: TGTGCCATTAGAATACCCCGGGACGGAGCCTACGAGCAGTACTTC
size: NA; J: TRBJ1-1; V: TRBV10-3; D: NA; CDR3: CAISGGRGQNSEAFF; DNA: TGTGCCATCAGTGGGGGGAGGGGACAAAATTCTGAAGCTTTCTTT
size: NA; J: TRBJ1-5; V: TRBV6-1; D: TRBD1; CDR3: CASVQGIGNQPQHF; DNA: TGTGCCAGCGTACAGGGGATAGGCAATCAGCCCCAGCATTTT
size: NA; J: TRBJ2-7; V: TRBV11-2; D: NA; CDR3: CASSLFVRGEQYF; DNA: TGTGCCAGCAGCTTATTCGTCAGGGGCGAGCAGTACTTC
size: few; J: TRBJ1-4; V: TRBV4-2; D: NA; CDR3: CASSQDVIRGWPSNEKLFF; DNA: TGTGCCAGCAGCCAAGATGTTATAAGGGGGTGGCCATCTAATGAAAAACTGTTTTTT
size: NA; J: TRBJ2-7; V: TRBV10-3; D: TRBD2; CDR3: CAIASSGSYEQYF; DNA: TGTGCCATCGCCTCTAGCGGGAGCTACGAGCAGTACTTC
size: NA; J: TRBJ2-6; V: TRBV7-3; D: NA; CDR3: CASSFMSSGANVLTF; DNA: TGTGCCAGCAGCTTTATGAGTTCTGGGGCCAACGTCCTGACTTTC
size: NA; J: TRBJ2-5; V: TRBV7-9; D: NA; CDR3: CASSSRSSGTQYF; DNA: TGTGCCAGCAGCTCAAGGTCAAGCGGGACCCAGTACTTC
size: NA; J: TRBJ2-7; V: TRBV7-6; D: NA; CDR3: CASSFGQTYEQYF; DNA: TGTGCCAGCAGCTTCGGACAGACCTACGAGCAGTACTTC
size: NA; J: TRBJ1-2; V: TRBV5-1; D: TRBD1; CDR3: CASSFSGGDYGYTF; DNA: TGCGCCAGCAGCTTTTCAGGGGGCGACTATGGCTACACCTTC
size: NA; J: TRBJ1-5; V: TRBV5-1; D: NA; CDR3: CASSLVAGPNQPQHF; DNA: TGCGCCAGCAGCTTGGTGGCAGGTCCCAATCAGCCCCAGCATTTT
size: NA; J: TRBJ1-5; V: TRBV27; D: TRBD1; CDR3: CASRGQGGNQPQHF; DNA: TGTGCCAGCAGAGGACAGGGGGGCAATCAGCCCCAGCATTTT
size: NA; J: TRBJ2-5; V: TRBV7-2; D: NA; CDR3: CASSLAFSPGTQYF; DNA: TGTGCCAGCAGCTTAGCCTTCTCCCCAGGGACCCAGTACTTC
size: NA; J: TRBJ2-7; V: TRBV14; D: NA; CDR3: CASSQVERRPRNEQYF; DNA: TGTGCCAGCAGCCAAGTAGAAAGGCGGCCGAGGAACGAGCAGTACTTC
size: NA; J: TRBJ1-1; V: TRBV9; D: NA; CDR3: CASRAQMNTEAFF; DNA: TGTGCCAGCAGAGCCCAGATGAACACTGAAGCTTTCTTT
size: NA; J: TRBJ2-7; V: TRBV6-1; D: NA; CDR3: CASRTGTGVGEQYF; DNA: TGTGCCAGCAGGACCGGGACCGGGGTAGGGGAGCAGTACTTC
size: once; J: TRBJ1-2; V: TRBV7-9; D: NA; CDR3: CASSPQSFPGGYTF; DNA: TGTGCCAGCAGCCCCCAAAGCTTCCCGGGGGGCTACACCTTC
size: NA; J: TRBJ2-3; V: TRBV7-9; D: NA; CDR3: CASSLLSGTTDTQYF; DNA: TGTGCCAGCAGCTTGTTGTCAGGGACAACAGATACGCAGTATTTT
size: NA; J: TRBJ2-5; V: TRBV7-9; D: NA; CDR3: CASSVVKGETQYF; DNA: TGTGCCAGCAGCGTCGTTAAAGGGGAGACCCAGTACTTC
size: once; J: TRBJ1-4; V: TRBV19; D: TRBD1; CDR3: CASSNQTGSPNEKLFF; DNA: TGTGCCAGTAGTAACCAGACAGGGTCCCCTAATGAAAAACTGTTTTTT
size: NA; J: TRBJ1-4; V: TRBV4-2; D: NA; CDR3: CASSQGGGSGEKLFF; DNA: TGTGCCAGCAGCCAAGGGGGGGGATCGGGGGAAAAACTGTTTTTT